What follows is one T cell receptor (beta chain) and its context. Its antigen is not known. There are 13 residues in the CDR3. Germline values: CDR1 SGHTA, CDR2 FQGNSA. V was clipped by 0 bases and J by 4 bases, with 7 bases between them. This record comes from a study of identical twins. Study-wide findings and caveats: Weaker excess twin sharing was seen among beta out-of-frame sequences. Cord blood beta clonotypes that were abundant carried fewer insertions, and memory repertoires showed no such trend. Twins shared out-of-frame alpha sequences with excess low generation probability.

Unique molecular identifiers were present on the cDNA, and a universal primer site came from template switching. TCRdb fed the 5' RACE reads into MiXCR, producing one record per CDR3 protein. The table shows nearly 900,000 distinct CDR3 sequences, with 12% occurring only once. The sample was also reused in another study, on yellow fever vaccine responses in identical twins.

This chain joins TRBV7-2 and TRBJ2-7; D is perhaps TRBD1 (5 bases). The receptor was derived from a young woman in good health. Sequencing input: PBMCs. Here the CDR3 reads CASSLAGQYEQYF. DNA of the CDR3: TGTGCCAGCAGCTTAGCGGGGCAGTACGAGCAGTACTTC.